The 14 T cell receptor beta chains below all came from one sample that was sequenced in a study of identical twins. TCRdb reprocessed the 5' RACE reads via MiXCR and lists one record per CDR3 protein. This repertoire shows about 470,000 distinct CDR3 sequences, 20% to 25% found once; its top ten account for 2.9%. The same data also contributed to another study, on T cells expressing NK-cell markers.

Material: CD4+ T cells sorted from blood. The receptors stem from a woman aged 18-29 years in good health.

The V call is TRBV10-3, the J call TRBJ2-7; possibly TRBD2 for D (5 bases). The germline gives CDR1 ENHRY, CDR2 SYGVKD. The CDR3 has 12 residues. The germline V and J ends were trimmed by 5 bases and 0 bases, with 5 bases remaining between them. The chain's CDR3 is CAISRDSYEQYF. DNA of the CDR3: TGTGCCATCAGTCGGGACTCCTACGAGCAGTACTTC.

In its sample, this clonotype was seen a few times. V is TRBV6-2 or TRBV6-3 and J is TRBJ1-1; the D gene is possibly TRBD1 (6 bases). The V gene lost 8 bases and the J gene lost 2 bases, with 12 bases spanning the gap. The CDR3 sequence is 13 residues long. Germline-derived CDR1 and CDR2 are MNHEY and SVGEGT. The CDR3 protein is CASRPRGNTEAFF. The DNA of the CDR3 is TGTGCCAGCCGACCCAGGGGCAACACTGAAGCTTTCTTT.

The J gene is TRBJ2-2, the V gene TRBV12-3 or TRBV12-4; 7 nucleotides line up with TRBD2. V shed 3 bases, J shed 7 bases, and the junction held 2 bases outside the gene matches. The CDR3 has 13 amino acids. The CDR3: CASSFREGGELFF. CDR3 sequence (DNA): TGTGCCAGCAGTTTTAGGGAGGGCGGGGAGCTGTTTTTT.

The chain joins TRBV5-5 to TRBJ1-2; D possibly corresponds to TRBD1 (5 bases). The germline V gene has CDR1 SGHKS and CDR2 YYEKEE (reference sequence). Trimming removed 4 bases from V and 6 bases from J, with 13 bases in between. CDR3 length: 13 amino acids. The CDR3 spells CASSLPGWDGYTF. In DNA form, the CDR3 reads TGTGCCAGCAGCCTGCCAGGGTGGGATGGCTACACCTTC.

The rearrangement joins TRBV20-1 to TRBJ2-1, with 8 bases identical to TRBD1. The germline CDR1 and CDR2 sequences are DFQATT and SNEGSKA (reference sequence). This CDR3 contains 12 residues. V was clipped by 5 bases and J by 6 bases; unmatched bases: 3. The CDR3 protein is CSAGTGGNEQFF. The CDR3 DNA sequence: TGCAGTGCTGGAACAGGGGGCAATGAGCAGTTCTTC.

The rearrangement joins TRBV20-1 to TRBJ2-1; D is uncertain. V lost 3 bases and J 0 bases, leaving 9 bases between the germline ends. The germline CDR1 and CDR2 sequences are DFQATT and SNEGSKA (reference sequence). CDR3 length: 14 amino acids. This CDR3 reads CSARNTLSYNEQFF. The DNA for the CDR3 is TGCAGTGCTAGGAACACTCTCTCCTACAATGAGCAGTTCTTC.

In this sample, this clonotype turned up a few times. The V gene is TRBV20-1, the J gene TRBJ2-5, with D maybe TRBD1 (6 bases). V was pared by 0 bases and J by 2 bases, with 13 bases between. CDR3 length: 15 amino acids. Germline V gene sequence: CDR1 DFQATT, CDR2 SNEGSKA (reference sequence). The CDR3 is CSARDLSRGQETQYF. In nucleotides, the CDR3 is TGCAGTGCTAGAGATCTATCTAGGGGGCAAGAGACCCAGTACTTC.

The chain links TRBV10-3 to TRBJ1-1, with D possibly TRBD1 on 5 matching bases. There are 15 residues in the CDR3. The V end lost 4 bases, the J end lost 0 bases, and 12 bases lay between the germline ends. CDR1 ENHRY and CDR2 SYGVKD come from the germline V gene. Written as DNA, the CDR3 is TGTGCCATCAGTGGGACGGGACGGATGAACACTGAAGCTTTCTTT. Amino acids: CAISGTGRMNTEAFF.

This chain joins TRBV20-1 and TRBJ2-1; D not certain. The V gene lost 4 bases and the J gene lost 6 bases, with 13 bases spanning the gap. The CDR3 covers 13 residues. Germline CDR1 reads DFQATT; CDR2 reads SNEGSKA (reference sequence). As DNA, the CDR3 is TGCAGTGCTAACCGGCCTCCCCTCAATGAGCAGTTCTTC. Protein product: CSANRPPLNEQFF.

V usage is TRBV5-1 and J usage is TRBJ2-5, with 8 bases that match TRBD2. This CDR3 has 20 residues. Germline values: CDR1 SGHRS, CDR2 YFSETQ. V was clipped by 3 bases and J by 4 bases; unmatched bases: 23. DNA of the CDR3: TGCGCCAGCAGCTACGCGGCAGGGTTTACTAGCGGCCTTAGTCGAGAGACCCAGTACTTC. Translated, it gives CASSYAAGFTSGLSRETQYF.

This chain links TRBV20-1 with TRBJ2-5; D gene uncertain. The CDR3 consists of 13 residues. In germline, CDR1 is DFQATT, CDR2 SNEGSKA (reference sequence). With 3 bases removed from V and 1 base from J, the gap between germline ends came to 9 bases. The CDR3 DNA reads as TGCAGTGCTAGGGGTTGGACCCAAGAGACCCAGTACTTC. Amino acid sequence: CSARGWTQETQYF.

CDR3 residues: CASSSQGSDNYGYTF. The CDR3 coding sequence is TGCGCCAGCAGCTCCCAAGGGTCAGATAACTATGGCTACACCTTC. The V and J genes are TRBV4-3 and TRBJ1-2; D is uncertain. The CDR3 has 15 residues. Germline V gene sequence: CDR1 LGHNA, CDR2 YSLEER. The V gene lost 5 bases and the J gene lost 1 base, with 14 bases spanning the gap.

This clonotype has more than one count but fewer than ten. The chain recombines TRBV20-1 with TRBJ2-3; no reliable D call. Looked up from germline, CDR1 is DFQATT and CDR2 is SNEGSKA (reference sequence). V dropped 2 bases and J dropped 2 bases, with 11 bases sitting between them. The CDR3 covers 14 residues. The CDR3 bases are TGCAGTGCTAGAAAGGACGGACCCACAGATACGCAGTATTTT. As protein: CSARKDGPTDTQYF.

The chain combines TRBV30 with TRBJ1-2; a possible D gene is TRBD1 (5 bases). The CDR3 covers 13 residues. Trimming shortened V by 3 bases and J by 4 bases, and 12 bases separated the two germline ends. Germline CDR1 is GTSNPN and CDR2 is SVGIG (reference sequence). CDR3 protein: CAWSRTQGYGYTF. The CDR3 bases are TGTGCCTGGAGCCGGACCCAGGGCTATGGCTACACCTTC.